One and the same sample provided the 14 T cell receptor beta chains below, sequenced in a study of Ad26.COV2.S vaccination and SARS-CoV-2 variants. Treatment indicated: approximately 18 received Ad26.COV2.S at low or high dose, single or two shots; several received placebo; per-sample allocation not given. Vaccine and placebo recipients were sampled on day 63 after the first injection. This table comes from immunoSEQ multiplex PCR, and its TCRdb copy is limited to in-frame clones, with some not included. The data hold hundreds of thousands of clones, with 87% observed a single time. The source material was peripheral blood, sampled in a trial of Ad26.COV2.S vaccine versus placebo. These receptors were obtained from a person aged 18 to 65 who received the Ad26.COV2.S COVID-19 vaccine or a placebo.

The chain employs TRBV30 and TRBJ2-7; 12 bases align to TRBD2. The germline gives CDR1 GTSNPN, CDR2 SVGIG (reference sequence). Trimming cost V 5 bases and J 11 bases; bases outside gene matches: 10. This CDR3 has 13 amino acids. CDR3 amino acids: CAWPGTSGRGKYF. DNA of the CDR3: TGTGCCTGGCCAGGGACTAGCGGGCGGGGTAAGTACTTC. The whole variable domain, remainder taken from reference TRBV30 and TRBJ2-7, is SQTIHQWPATLVQPVGSPLSLECTVEGTSNPNLYWYRQAAGRGLQLLFYSVGIGQISSEVPQNLSASRPQDRQFILSSKKLLLSDSGFYLCAWPGTSGRGKYFGPGTRLTVT.

The chain joins TRBV12-3 or TRBV12-4 to TRBJ1-2; D is undetermined. This CDR3 is built from 11 residues. The V gene lost 3 bases and the J gene lost 8 bases, with 7 bases spanning the gap. For the CDR3, the DNA is TGTGCCAGCAGTTTCGGCTGGGGCTACACCTTC. This gives the protein CASSFGWGYTF.

This clone appeared once. The CDR3 sequence: CASSFGQGFATNEKLFF. The CDR3 DNA reads as TGCGCCAGCAGCTTTGGACAGGGCTTTGCAACTAATGAAAAACTGTTTTTT. The chain uses TRBV5-1 and TRBJ1-4; 8 nucleotides agree with TRBD1. J lost 0 bases, V lost 2 bases, and 6 bases had no gene match. The length of the CDR3 is 17 residues. Germline V gives CDR1 SGHRS, CDR2 YFSETQ. Full variable domain (remainder filled in from reference TRBV5-1 and TRBJ1-4): KAGVTQTPRYLIKTRGQQVTLSCSPISGHRSVSWYQQTPGQGLQFLFEYFSETQRNKGNFPGRFSGRQFSNSRSEMNVSTLELGDSALYLCASSFGQGFATNEKLFFGSGTQLSVL.

The chain links TRBV10-1 to TRBJ2-7; the D is unclear. The V end lost 5 bases, the J end lost 2 bases, and 16 bases lay between the germline ends. Germline V CDR1 and CDR2: WNHNN, SYGVQD (reference sequence). This CDR3 contains 15 residues. In nucleotides, the CDR3 is TGCGCCAGCAGTAAAGGCGGAACTAATCCCTACGAGCAGTACTTC. Its translation: CASSKGGTNPYEQYF.

The rearrangement links TRBV6-1 to TRBJ1-3, with D hard to call. The CDR3 loop spans 16 amino acids. Trimming stripped 2 bases from V and 1 base from J, with 12 bases between. CDR1 and CDR2 (germline): MNHNS, SASEGT. The CDR3 protein is CASSESVSRSGNTIYF. The CDR3 DNA sequence: TGTGCCAGCAGTGAATCGGTCAGCCGTTCTGGAAACACCATATATTTT.

The CDR3 DNA sequence: TGTGCCAGCAGCCAAGCGGGACAAGAGACCCAGTACTTC. It specifies CASSQAGQETQYF. The gene calls are TRBV3-1 (or the pseudogene TRBV3-2) and TRBJ2-5; D is possibly TRBD2 (5 bases). The V gene's germline CDR1 is LGHDT and CDR2 YNNKEL (reference sequence). The CDR3 has 13 amino acids. With 1 base removed from V and 2 bases from J, the gap between germline ends came to 5 bases.

This clone showed up just once. The chain combines TRBV12-5 with TRBJ1-1; D is unclear. In germline, CDR1 is LGHNT, CDR2 FRNRAP. Trimming cost V 7 bases and J 0 bases, with 12 bases left between them. CDR3 length equals 14 residues. The CDR3 loop is CASVYQVVNTEAFF. The CDR3 nucleotides are TGTGCTAGTGTCTACCAGGTAGTGAACACTGAAGCTTTCTTT.

The chain is built from TRBV3-1 (or the pseudogene TRBV3-2) and TRBJ2-1; 10 bases line up with TRBD1. The CDR3 has 17 residues. Trimming removed 1 base from V and 6 bases from J; junction bases left unmatched: 9. Germline V CDR1 and CDR2: LGHDT, YNNKEL (reference sequence). As DNA, the CDR3 is TGTGCCAGCAGCCAAGGTCCAGGGACAGGGGAGTCCAATGAGCAGTTCTTC. Protein product: CASSQGPGTGESNEQFF.

V is TRBV6-5 and J is TRBJ1-1; D remains unclear. The germline V gene has CDR1 MNHEY and CDR2 SVGAGI. Trimming pared 6 bases from V and 3 bases from J, leaving 8 bases between. The CDR3 length is 12 residues. CDR3 DNA sequence: TGTGCCAGCAGGGGTTGGGACACTGAAGCTTTCTTT. Its translation is CASRGWDTEAFF.

The chain joins TRBV2 to TRBJ1-6, with TRBD1 matching over 8 bases. CDR3 length equals 14 residues. Germline V CDR1 and CDR2: SNHLY, FYNNEI. Losses at the gene ends were 8 bases for V and 11 bases for J; bases not matched to a gene: 11. As DNA, the CDR3 is TGTGCCAGCGGACAGGGCTTGGTGAGGGCACCCCTCCACTTT. This translates into CASGQGLVRAPLHF.

The chain joins TRBV4-2 to TRBJ2-7; D possibly corresponds to TRBD2 (6 bases). CDR3 length: 13 residues. Germline V gene lookup returns CDR1 LGHNA and CDR2 YNFKEQ. Trimming took off 4 bases at V and 2 bases at J, with 9 bases between the two ends. This chain's CDR3 is CASSREVTYEQYF. The DNA of the CDR3 is TGTGCCAGCAGCCGGGAGGTAACCTACGAGCAGTACTTC.

The chain is built from TRBV6-5 and TRBJ2-1, with a weak D call TRBD1 (5 bases). The CDR3 loop spans 15 amino acids. V gave up 0 bases and J gave up 3 bases, with 9 bases separating them. The germline V gene encodes CDR1 MNHEY and CDR2 SVGAGI. CDR3 region: CASSYSAGIYNEQFF. As DNA, the CDR3 is TGTGCCAGCAGTTACTCCGCAGGGATCTACAATGAGCAGTTCTTC.

The J gene is TRBJ2-3, the V gene TRBV27; 11 nucleotides match TRBD2. V gave up 0 bases and J gave up 7 bases; unmatched junction bases: 6. Germline loops: CDR1 MNHEY, CDR2 SMNVEV (reference sequence). This CDR3 comprises 16 residues. CDR3: CASSLSASGGMYTQYF. In DNA form, the CDR3 reads TGTGCCAGCAGTTTATCGGCTAGCGGGGGGATGTATACGCAGTATTTT.

This clone has only one observation. This chain uses TRBV28 with TRBJ2-5; D might be TRBD2 (7 bases). Per the germline V gene, CDR1 is MDHEN and CDR2 is SYDVKM. There are 13 residues in the CDR3. V was shortened by 11 bases and J by 1 base, with 14 bases between the two germline ends. The CDR3 loop is CAAWGGPQETQYF. As DNA, the CDR3 is TGTGCCGCCTGGGGGGGGCCCCAAGAGACCCAGTACTTC.